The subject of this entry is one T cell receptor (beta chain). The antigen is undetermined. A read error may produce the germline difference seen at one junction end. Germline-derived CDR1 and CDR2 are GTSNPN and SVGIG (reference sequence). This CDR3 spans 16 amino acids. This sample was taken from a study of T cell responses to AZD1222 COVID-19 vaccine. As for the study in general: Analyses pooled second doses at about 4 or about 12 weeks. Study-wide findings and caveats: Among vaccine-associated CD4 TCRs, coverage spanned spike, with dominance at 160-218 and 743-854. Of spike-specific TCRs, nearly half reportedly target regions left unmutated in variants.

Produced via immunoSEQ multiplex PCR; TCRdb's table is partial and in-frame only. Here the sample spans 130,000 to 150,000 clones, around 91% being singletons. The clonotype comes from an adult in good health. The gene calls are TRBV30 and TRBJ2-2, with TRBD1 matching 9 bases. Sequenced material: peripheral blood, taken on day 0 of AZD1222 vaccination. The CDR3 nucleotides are TGTGCCAGGAGGGCCCTGGACAGGGGAGGGGGCGGGGAGCTGTTTTTT. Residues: CARRALDRGGGGELFF.